Each of the 9 T cell receptor beta chains below was sequenced from the same sample in a study of blood T cell repertoires in COVID-19. Sequenced by immunoSEQ multiplex PCR; TCRdb stores in-frame clones only, minus some. The table includes about 49,000 clones, roughly 84% detected once. The sequenced sample consisted of peripheral blood. The receptors were sampled from a human donor in a cohort sampled during active COVID-19.

This clone has a single count. This chain joins TRBV5-1 and TRBJ2-7; D unresolved. Germline-derived CDR1 and CDR2 are SGHRS and YFSETQ. The CDR3 extends over 14 amino acids. Trimming left V 2 bases short and J 1 base short, with 10 bases between. This chain's CDR3 is CASSFGRSSYEQYF. In DNA form, the CDR3 reads TGCGCCAGCAGCTTTGGCAGGTCTTCCTACGAGCAGTACTTC.

The CDR3 DNA reads as TGTGCCAGCAGTGGGGACAGTTCCGGAAACACCATATATTTT. Amino acid sequence: CASSGDSSGNTIYF. The chain joins TRBV6-2 or TRBV6-3 to TRBJ1-3; 7 nucleotides match TRBD1. V shed 5 bases and J 4 bases; nucleotides not matched to a gene: 5. CDR1 and CDR2 (germline): MNHEY, SVGEGT. CDR3 length: 14 amino acids.

To note about this clone: Other DNA sequences in this sample translate to the same CDR3. This rearrangement joins TRBV6-2 or TRBV6-3 to TRBJ2-7, with D possibly being TRBD2 (6 bases). The CDR3 extends over 15 amino acids. The germline CDR1 and CDR2 sequences are MNHEY and SVGEGT. Between the trimmed V and J ends, which lost 2 bases and 2 bases, there was a span of 13 bases. Here the CDR3 DNA reads TGTGCCAGCAGTTACGCGGGGCCGATTCCCTACGAGCAGTACTTC. Translated: CASSYAGPIPYEQYF.

This clone appeared a few times. V usage is TRBV20-1 and J usage is TRBJ2-7; D is undetermined. V was shortened by 3 bases and J by 7 bases, with 10 bases between the two germline ends. The V gene's germline CDR1 is DFQATT and CDR2 SNEGSKA (reference sequence). This CDR3 spans 11 amino acids. CDR3 DNA sequence: TGCAGTGCTAGTAGAGCCTTAGAGCAGTACTTC. Protein: CSASRALEQYF.

This sequence joins TRBV7-9 and TRBJ2-5; possible D gene TRBD1, 6 bases. Per germline, CDR1 SEHNR and CDR2 FQNEAQ (reference sequence). Trimming shortened V by 5 bases and J by 5 bases, and 15 bases separated the two germline ends. The CDR3 extends over 14 amino acids. The CDR3 reads CASSPTGNRETQYF. CDR3 DNA sequence: TGTGCCAGCAGCCCCACAGGGAATCGGGAGACCCAGTACTTC.

The chain carries TRBV5-1 and TRBJ1-1, with 7 nucleotides matching TRBD1. Per germline, CDR1 SGHRS and CDR2 YFSETQ. This CDR3 contains 14 residues. V shed 4 bases and J 1 base; nucleotides not matched to a gene: 4. The CDR3 loop is CASSPQGGNTEAFF. The DNA for the CDR3 is TGCGCCAGCAGCCCTCAGGGGGGGAACACTGAAGCTTTCTTT.

The chain has TRBV7-3 and TRBJ1-1, with 9 bases that match TRBD1. CDR1 and CDR2 (germline): SGHTA, FQGTGA. The J segment lost 6 bases and the V segment lost 4 bases, leaving 3 bases of the junction unmatched. CDR3 length: 13 residues. As DNA, the CDR3 is TGTGCCAGCAGCTCCTGGACAGGGGCTGAAGCTTTCTTT. Translating it yields CASSSWTGAEAFF. The full variable domain, completed using reference TRBV7-3 and TRBJ1-1, is GAGVSQTPSNKVTEKGKYVELRCDPISGHTALYWYRQSLGQGPEFLIYFQGTGAADDSGLPNDRFFAVRPEGSVSTLKIQRTERGDSAVYLCASSSWTGAEAFFGQGTRLTVV.

V gene TRBV5-1 combines with J gene TRBJ2-7, with 8 bases that match TRBD2. Trimming at V came to 5 bases and at J to 3 bases, leaving 4 bases not matched to a gene. Per the germline V gene, CDR1 is SGHRS and CDR2 is YFSETQ. The length of the CDR3 is 13 residues. For the CDR3, the DNA is TGCGCCAGCAGTAGCGGGGCTGGCTACGAGCAGTACTTC. Its protein is CASSSGAGYEQYF.

The chain has TRBV27 and TRBJ2-6, with no clear D. Germline V gene data show CDR1 as MNHEY and CDR2 as SMNVEV (reference sequence). This CDR3 has 17 residues. Trimming took off 0 bases at V and 2 bases at J, with 11 bases between the two ends. Written as DNA, the CDR3 is TGTGCCAGCAGTTTATCGACTGGCTCCCCTGGGGCCAACGTCCTGACTTTC. Residues: CASSLSTGSPGANVLTF.